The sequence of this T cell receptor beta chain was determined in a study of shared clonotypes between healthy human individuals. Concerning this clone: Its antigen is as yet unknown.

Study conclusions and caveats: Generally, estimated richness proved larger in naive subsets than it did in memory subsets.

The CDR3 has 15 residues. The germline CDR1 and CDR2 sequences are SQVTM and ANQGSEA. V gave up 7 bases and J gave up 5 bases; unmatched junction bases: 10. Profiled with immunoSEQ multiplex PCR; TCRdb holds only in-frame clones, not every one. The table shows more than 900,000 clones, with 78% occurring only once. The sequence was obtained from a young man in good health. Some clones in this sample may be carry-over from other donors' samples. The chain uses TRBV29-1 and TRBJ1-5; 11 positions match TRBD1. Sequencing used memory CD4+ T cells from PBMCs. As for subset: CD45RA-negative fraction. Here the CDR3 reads CSAQSGTGGYQPQHF. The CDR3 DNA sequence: TGCAGCGCACAGTCCGGGACAGGGGGTTATCAGCCCCAGCATTTT.